This T cell receptor beta chain derives from a study of CD8 T cells in ankylosing spondylitis. Each CDR3 protein gets one entry after TCRdb re-called the 5' RACE reads with MiXCR. The table shows 150,000 to 200,000 distinct CDR3 sequences, with around 18% occurring only once. This clonotype was observed a handful of times. This CDR3 has 17 amino acids. Unmatched junction bases numbered 11, after V lost 7 bases and J lost 4 bases. CDR1 is WSHSY, CDR2 SAAADI, per germline. Sequencing input: blood, either unsorted or a sorted T cell fraction (not recorded which). The TCR was taken from a male donor with ankylosing spondylitis or in good health (not recorded which). This chain links TRBV10-2 with TRBJ2-2; 11 bases are shared with TRBD2. DNA for the CDR3: TGCGCCAGCAAGCCACTAGCGGGGGTTTCCGGCACCGGGGAGCTGTTTTTT. It is translated as CASKPLAGVSGTGELFF.